The clone carrying this T cell receptor (beta chain) occurred many times. Its antigen is unknown. Treatment described: roughly 18 received Ad26.COV2.S at low or high dose, single or two shots; several received placebo; per-sample allocation not given. Samples came from day 63 after the first vaccine or placebo injection. This adult donor, from Boston, was 18-55 years old. This sample stems from a study of Ad26.COV2.S vaccination and SARS-CoV-2 variants. Overall study context: Donor was one of the participants in the Ad26.COV2.S arm of the COV1001 trial.

Repertoires were generated with immunoSEQ multiplex PCR, while TCRdb's copy carries only in-frame clones and drops some. This table has 200,000 to 250,000 clones, approximately 87% appearing once. Study-wide findings and caveats: In vaccinated individuals, spike-specific CD8+ and CD4+ T cell responses reportedly displayed substantial breadth.

Germline CDR1 reads KGHSH; CDR2 reads LQKENI. The V end was cut by 5 bases, the J end by 2 bases, with 7 bases between. The CDR3 has 12 amino acids. The TCR was taken from a person between 18 and 65 years old who received the Ad26.COV2.S COVID-19 vaccine or a placebo. V and J are TRBV18 and TRBJ2-7; TRBD1 is a possible D gene (5 bases). The specimen was peripheral blood, collected in a trial of Ad26.COV2.S vaccine versus placebo. CDR3 nucleotides: TGTGCCAGCTCAACAGGAACCTACGAGCAGTACTTC. Translating gives CASSTGTYEQYF. The full variable domain, with the rest looked up from reference TRBV18 and TRBJ2-7, is NAGVMQNPRHLVRRRGQEARLRCSPMKGHSHVYWYRQLPEEGLKFMVYLQKENIIDESGMPKERFSAEFPKEGPSILRIQQVVRGDSAAYFCASSTGTYEQYFGPGTRLTVT.